The rows below give T cell receptor beta chains drawn from one sample of a study of T cell responses to AZD1222 COVID-19 vaccine. Method: immunoSEQ multiplex PCR; TCRdb's copy keeps in-frame clones and lacks some. Here the sample spans approximately 190,000 clones, roughly 93% being singletons. The sequencing here drew on peripheral blood, taken on day 0 of AZD1222 vaccination. The source is an adult in good health. CDR3s include the opening cysteine and the closing phenylalanine or tryptophan. The D gene is left open where the match is weak. Expanded clones are given a class, and other clones once, few, many or no size at all.

D gene: .
V gene: TRBV27
clone size: .
J gene: TRBJ2-5
CDR3 DNA: TGTGCCAGCAGTTCCACGGCTTGGGCGGTCGCCCAGTACTTC
CDR3 protein: CASSSTAWAVAQYF

D gene: .
V gene: TRBV24-1
clone size: .
J gene: TRBJ1-5
CDR3 DNA: TGTGCCACCAGTGATTCACGGCAGGGTAGTCAGCCCCAGCATTTT
CDR3 protein: CATSDSRQGSQPQHF

D gene: .
V gene: TRBV19
clone size: .
J gene: TRBJ1-1
CDR3 DNA: TGTGCCAGTAGTATAGACTTCCAAATGCACGGACTTGAAGCTTTCTTT
CDR3 protein: CASSIDFQMHGLEAFF

D gene: .
V gene: TRBV12-2
clone size: .
J gene: TRBJ1-6
CDR3 DNA: TGTGCAAGTCGCTCGGGCCCCTCCCTCCACTTT
CDR3 protein: CASRSGPSLHF

D gene: .
V gene: TRBV12-3/TRBV12-4
clone size: .
J gene: TRBJ1-2
CDR3 DNA: TGTGCCAGCAGCCCTCAGGGGAGCTATGGCTACACCTTC
CDR3 protein: CASSPQGSYGYTF

D gene: TRBD1
V gene: TRBV18
clone size: .
J gene: TRBJ2-2
CDR3 DNA: TGTGCCAGCTCACGGACAGGAGGTACCGGGGAGCTGTTTTTT
CDR3 protein: CASSRTGGTGELFF

D gene: TRBD1
V gene: TRBV27
clone size: .
J gene: TRBJ1-1
CDR3 DNA: TGTGCCAGCAGGAGGAAAGGACAGGGAGGATTGAACACTGAAGCTTTCTTT
CDR3 protein: CASRRKGQGGLNTEAFF

D gene: .
V gene: TRBV4-1
clone size: .
J gene: TRBJ2-2
CDR3 DNA: TGCGCCAGCAGCCAAGACGCAGGGACGAACACCGGGGAGCTGTTTTTT
CDR3 protein: CASSQDAGTNTGELFF

D gene: TRBD1
V gene: TRBV4-1
clone size: .
J gene: TRBJ2-7
CDR3 DNA: TGCGCCAGCAGCCAAGCGGGACAGGCCACCTACGAGCAGTACTTC
CDR3 protein: CASSQAGQATYEQYF

D gene: TRBD1
V gene: TRBV7-9
clone size: .
J gene: TRBJ1-6
CDR3 DNA: TGTGCCAGCAGCTTAGAGACAGGGTCGAATTCACCCCTCCACTTT
CDR3 protein: CASSLETGSNSPLHF

D gene: TRBD1
V gene: TRBV10-1
clone size: .
J gene: TRBJ2-1
CDR3 DNA: TGCGCCAGCAGTCCTCGCCCCCGATCCGGGACAGCGTTTGGGGGTGAGCAGTTCTTC
CDR3 protein: CASSPRPRSGTAFGGEQFF

D gene: .
V gene: TRBV23-1
clone size: .
J gene: TRBJ2-3
CDR3 DNA: TGCGCCAGCAGCCCCCGGCGGAGGGGGCCAGATACGCAGTATTTT
CDR3 protein: CASSPRRRGPDTQYF

D gene: .
V gene: TRBV7-6
clone size: few
J gene: TRBJ1-5
CDR3 DNA: TGTGCCAGCAGCTTAAAGGCAGAGATCAATCAGCCCCAGCATTTT
CDR3 protein: CASSLKAEINQPQHF

D gene: .
V gene: TRBV19
clone size: .
J gene: TRBJ2-2
CDR3 DNA: TGTGCCAGTACCCTCCGGGTCGGGGAGCTGTTTTTT
CDR3 protein: CASTLRVGELFF

D gene: TRBD2
V gene: TRBV6-4
clone size: few
J gene: TRBJ2-3
CDR3 DNA: TGTGCCAGCAGGGCCGATAGCGGGGAAGCAGATACGCAGTATTTT
CDR3 protein: CASRADSGEADTQYF

D gene: TRBD2
V gene: TRBV7-9
clone size: .
J gene: TRBJ2-3
CDR3 DNA: TGTGCCAGCAGCTTAGCTGGCGGGAGAGTGACAGATACGCAGTATTTT
CDR3 protein: CASSLAGGRVTDTQYF

D gene: TRBD1
V gene: TRBV12-5
clone size: .
J gene: TRBJ2-2
CDR3 DNA: TGTGCTAGTGGTCAGACAGGGGGACGTTCCGGGGAGCTGTTTTTT
CDR3 protein: CASGQTGGRSGELFF

D gene: .
V gene: TRBV12-3/TRBV12-4
clone size: .
J gene: TRBJ1-1
CDR3 DNA: TGTGCCAGCAGTTTTTACGGGCGGACTGAAGCTTTCTTT
CDR3 protein: CASSFYGRTEAFF

D gene: TRBD2
V gene: TRBV27
clone size: .
J gene: TRBJ2-3
CDR3 DNA: TGTGCCAGCAGGCTGGCGGGAGAGGCGCAAGATACGCAGTATTTT
CDR3 protein: CASRLAGEAQDTQYF

D gene: .
V gene: TRBV7-8
clone size: .
J gene: TRBJ1-3
CDR3 DNA: TGTGCCAGCAGCTTAGCTGGAAACACCATATATTTT
CDR3 protein: CASSLAGNTIYF

D gene: .
V gene: TRBV2
clone size: .
J gene: TRBJ1-3
CDR3 DNA: TGTGCCAGCAGTACAGAACACTCTGGAAACACCATATATTTT
CDR3 protein: CASSTEHSGNTIYF

D gene: .
V gene: TRBV18
clone size: .
J gene: TRBJ2-2
CDR3 DNA: TGTGCCAGCTCACCAGCTGGCAGGACGAACACCGGGGAGCTGTTTTTT
CDR3 protein: CASSPAGRTNTGELFF

D gene: TRBD2
V gene: TRBV19
clone size: .
J gene: TRBJ2-7
CDR3 DNA: TGTGCCAGTACCCCGGGACTAGCGTCTCACGAGCAGTACTTC
CDR3 protein: CASTPGLASHEQYF

D gene: .
V gene: TRBV15
clone size: .
J gene: TRBJ2-7
CDR3 DNA: TGTGCCACCAGCAGAAGGTCCCGGGGGGCAGGCGAGCAGTACTTC
CDR3 protein: CATSRRSRGAGEQYF

D gene: .
V gene: TRBV5-1
clone size: once
J gene: TRBJ2-3
CDR3 DNA: TGCGCCAGCAGCTCCTCCCCCACTAGGGTCCCAGATACGCAGTATTTT
CDR3 protein: CASSSSPTRVPDTQYF

D gene: TRBD2
V gene: TRBV24-1
clone size: .
J gene: TRBJ2-3
CDR3 DNA: TGTGCCACCAGTGATACCAGCGGGATTCGCGATACGCAGTATTTT
CDR3 protein: CATSDTSGIRDTQYF

D gene: TRBD1
V gene: TRBV14
clone size: .
J gene: TRBJ1-4
CDR3 DNA: TGTGCCAGCAGCCAGGGGGGACAGGGGAATGAAAAACTGTTTTTT
CDR3 protein: CASSQGGQGNEKLFF

D gene: .
V gene: TRBV5-1
clone size: .
J gene: TRBJ2-2
CDR3 DNA: TGCGCCAGCAGCTTCTCGGGGGCTGACACCGGGGAGCTGTTTTTT
CDR3 protein: CASSFSGADTGELFF

D gene: .
V gene: TRBV10-3
clone size: .
J gene: TRBJ2-7
CDR3 DNA: TGTGCCATCAGTGATTCACAGGGTAATGTGTACGAGCAGTACTTC
CDR3 protein: CAISDSQGNVYEQYF

D gene: TRBD2
V gene: TRBV28
clone size: .
J gene: TRBJ2-1
CDR3 DNA: TGTGCCAGCAGTTTATTTGCGGGAGCTTACAATGAGCAGTTCTTC
CDR3 protein: CASSLFAGAYNEQFF

D gene: .
V gene: TRBV10-3
clone size: .
J gene: TRBJ1-2
CDR3 DNA: TGTGCCATCAGTGAGTCTGGAGGGGGGCTCTATGGCTACACCTTC
CDR3 protein: CAISESGGGLYGYTF

D gene: .
V gene: TRBV27
clone size: few
J gene: TRBJ2-3
CDR3 DNA: TGTGCCAGCACGGCTAGGGGCAGCCTCACAGATACGCAGTATTTT
CDR3 protein: CASTARGSLTDTQYF

D gene: .
V gene: TRBV6-5
clone size: once
J gene: TRBJ2-3
CDR3 DNA: TGTGCCAGCAGGTTCGAGAGCACAGATACGCAGTATTTT
CDR3 protein: CASRFESTDTQYF

D gene: TRBD1
V gene: TRBV3-1/TRBV3-2
clone size: .
J gene: TRBJ1-2
CDR3 DNA: TGTGCCAGCAGCCAAACAGGGGGCTATGGCTACACCTTC
CDR3 protein: CASSQTGGYGYTF

D gene: .
V gene: TRBV7-2
clone size: .
J gene: TRBJ1-5
CDR3 DNA: TGTGCCAGCAGCGCCATGCGGGGCAATCAGCCCCAGCATTTT
CDR3 protein: CASSAMRGNQPQHF

D gene: .
V gene: TRBV7-3
clone size: .
J gene: TRBJ2-5
CDR3 DNA: TGTGCCAGCAGCGCAAACCGGGATGAGACCCAGTACTTC
CDR3 protein: CASSANRDETQYF

D gene: .
V gene: TRBV28
clone size: .
J gene: TRBJ2-5
CDR3 DNA: TGTGCCAGCAGTTTACGTTTGAGCCAAGAGACCCAGTACTTC
CDR3 protein: CASSLRLSQETQYF

D gene: .
V gene: TRBV7-9
clone size: once
J gene: TRBJ1-4
CDR3 DNA: TGTGCCAGCCGGGACCGAGATGAAAAACTGTTTTTT
CDR3 protein: CASRDRDEKLFF

D gene: .
V gene: TRBV2
clone size: once
J gene: TRBJ1-1
CDR3 DNA: TGTGCCAGCAGTGAAGTACCGGAGAACACTGAAGCTTTCTTT
CDR3 protein: CASSEVPENTEAFF

D gene: .
V gene: TRBV27
clone size: .
J gene: TRBJ2-2
CDR3 DNA: TGTGCCAGCACGGGGCTAGCACACACCGGGGAGCTGTTTTTT
CDR3 protein: CASTGLAHTGELFF

D gene: TRBD1
V gene: TRBV19
clone size: .
J gene: TRBJ1-5
CDR3 DNA: TGTGCCAGTAGTTCACGACAGGGGGCCGTTAGCAATCAGCCCCAGCATTTT
CDR3 protein: CASSSRQGAVSNQPQHF

D gene: .
V gene: TRBV28
clone size: .
J gene: TRBJ1-3
CDR3 DNA: TGTGCCAGCAGCTCCTCGGGGGATAACTCTGGAAACACCATATATTTT
CDR3 protein: CASSSSGDNSGNTIYF

D gene: .
V gene: TRBV3-1/TRBV3-2
clone size: once
J gene: TRBJ2-1
CDR3 DNA: TGTGCCAGCAGCCAAGACACCGGGGGGCCCTACAATGAGCAGTTCTTC
CDR3 protein: CASSQDTGGPYNEQFF

D gene: TRBD1
V gene: TRBV7-8
clone size: .
J gene: TRBJ2-7
CDR3 DNA: TGTGCCAGCAGCTTAGTTGACAGGGGCCCCCTCTACGAGCAGTACTTC
CDR3 protein: CASSLVDRGPLYEQYF

D gene: .
V gene: TRBV5-1
clone size: .
J gene: TRBJ2-2
CDR3 DNA: TGCGCCAGCAGCTTGGTAGGAGAAAACACCGGGGAGCTGTTTTTT
CDR3 protein: CASSLVGENTGELFF

D gene: TRBD1
V gene: TRBV11-2
clone size: .
J gene: TRBJ2-7
CDR3 DNA: TGTGCCAGCAGCTCTTCGGACAGGAAGAACCCGTACGAGCAGTACTTC
CDR3 protein: CASSSSDRKNPYEQYF

D gene: TRBD2
V gene: TRBV19
clone size: .
J gene: TRBJ2-2
CDR3 DNA: TGTGCCAGTAGTGTCAATAGCGGGAGGAACACCGGGGAGCTGTTTTTT
CDR3 protein: CASSVNSGRNTGELFF

D gene: .
V gene: TRBV25-1
clone size: .
J gene: TRBJ2-7
CDR3 DNA: TGTGCCAGCAGACCAGACACAGGGTTCGGCTACGAGCAGTACTTC
CDR3 protein: CASRPDTGFGYEQYF

D gene: .
V gene: TRBV6-1
clone size: many
J gene: TRBJ1-2
CDR3 DNA: TGTGCCAGCAGTGAACGGGTTCACTACACCTTC
CDR3 protein: CASSERVHYTF

D gene: .
V gene: TRBV5-1
clone size: .
J gene: TRBJ1-1
CDR3 DNA: TGCGCCAGCAGCCGAGACACTGAAGCTTTCTTT
CDR3 protein: CASSRDTEAFF

D gene: .
V gene: TRBV24-1
clone size: .
J gene: TRBJ2-1
CDR3 DNA: TGTGCCACCAGTGATCCCGGACTACGGGATGAGCAGTTCTTC
CDR3 protein: CATSDPGLRDEQFF

D gene: .
V gene: TRBV2
clone size: .
J gene: TRBJ1-2
CDR3 DNA: TGTGCCAGCAGTGATGACAGAGAGGGCTATGGCTACACCTTC
CDR3 protein: CASSDDREGYGYTF

D gene: .
V gene: TRBV29-1
clone size: .
J gene: TRBJ1-3
CDR3 DNA: TGCAGCGTTGGACAGGCGAGCTCTGGAAACACCATATATTTT
CDR3 protein: CSVGQASSGNTIYF

D gene: TRBD2
V gene: TRBV28
clone size: .
J gene: TRBJ2-3
CDR3 DNA: TGTGCCAGCAGTTCCCCTAGCGGGACTTTGGATACGCAGTATTTT
CDR3 protein: CASSSPSGTLDTQYF

D gene: .
V gene: TRBV28
clone size: .
J gene: TRBJ2-1
CDR3 DNA: TGTGCCAGCAGTCTATTATTAGAGCAGTTCTTC
CDR3 protein: CASSLLLEQFF